The rows below give T cell receptor beta chains drawn from one sample of a study of T cell changes during pregnancy in multiple sclerosis. The assay was immunoSEQ multiplex PCR, and TCRdb's table has in-frame clones only and misses some. Of around 42,000 clones in the sample, about nine tenths were seen once. The sample was CD4+ T cells from peripheral blood mononuclear cells, taken in the second trimester of pregnancy. All receptors come from a female donor in good health, enrolled as a control in a pregnancy study. CDR3s include the opening cysteine and the closing phenylalanine or tryptophan. Fields, in order: D gene, clone size, V gene, J gene, CDR3 DNA, CDR3 protein. A D gene is named only where the DNA matches it firmly. Clone size, where shown, is once, few, many, or a class for clones that have expanded.

d_gene: .
abundance: .
v_gene: TRBV21-1
j_gene: TRBJ2-5
CDR3nt: TGTGCCAGCAGCAATATACAAGAGACCCAGTACTTC
CDR3aa: CASSNIQETQYF

d_gene: .
abundance: once
v_gene: TRBV7-2
j_gene: TRBJ2-7
CDR3nt: TGTGCCAGCAGCCTTTCCTACGAGCAGTACTTC
CDR3aa: CASSLSYEQYF

d_gene: .
abundance: once
v_gene: TRBV6-1
j_gene: TRBJ2-2
CDR3nt: TGTGCCAGCTCCCGGGAGAACACCGGGGAGCTGTTTTTT
CDR3aa: CASSRENTGELFF

d_gene: .
abundance: .
v_gene: TRBV6-6
j_gene: TRBJ1-2
CDR3nt: TGTGCCAGCGCAGGGGCGCACTATGGCTACACCTTC
CDR3aa: CASAGAHYGYTF

d_gene: TRBD1
abundance: .
v_gene: TRBV19
j_gene: TRBJ1-5
CDR3nt: TGTGCCAGTAGTCCCCGGGACAGGGGATATGTTCAGCCCCAGCATTTT
CDR3aa: CASSPRDRGYVQPQHF

d_gene: .
abundance: .
v_gene: TRBV6-1
j_gene: TRBJ2-7
CDR3nt: TGTGCCAGCAGTCCCAGGGGTAGCGAGCAGTACTTC
CDR3aa: CASSPRGSEQYF

d_gene: .
abundance: .
v_gene: TRBV29-1
j_gene: TRBJ1-1
CDR3nt: TGCAGCGTCCCGGCGAAGACAGCAGCTTTCTTT
CDR3aa: CSVPAKTAAFF

d_gene: .
abundance: once
v_gene: TRBV11-3
j_gene: TRBJ2-5
CDR3nt: TGTGCCAGCAGCTTAGGTACACAAGAGACCCAGTACTTC
CDR3aa: CASSLGTQETQYF

d_gene: TRBD1
abundance: once
v_gene: TRBV2
j_gene: TRBJ2-5
CDR3nt: TGTGCCAGCAGTCCCGACAGGGCTGAGGAGACCCAGTACTTC
CDR3aa: CASSPDRAEETQYF

d_gene: .
abundance: .
v_gene: TRBV7-2
j_gene: TRBJ1-4
CDR3nt: TGTGCCAGCAGCTTGTGGCAGAAAAATGAAAAACTGTTTTTT
CDR3aa: CASSLWQKNEKLFF

d_gene: TRBD1
abundance: .
v_gene: TRBV5-4
j_gene: TRBJ1-1
CDR3nt: TGTGCCAGCAGCCGCATCGACAGGGATTCCACTGAAGCTTTCTTT
CDR3aa: CASSRIDRDSTEAFF

d_gene: TRBD1
abundance: .
v_gene: TRBV19
j_gene: TRBJ2-5
CDR3nt: TGTGCCAGTAGTACGGGGACAGCCCAAGAGACCCAGTACTTC
CDR3aa: CASSTGTAQETQYF

d_gene: TRBD1
abundance: medium-sized
v_gene: TRBV28
j_gene: TRBJ2-7
CDR3nt: TGTGCCAGCAGAGAGAGACAGGGGTGGTCCTACGAGCAGTACTTC
CDR3aa: CASRERQGWSYEQYF

d_gene: .
abundance: .
v_gene: TRBV5-6
j_gene: TRBJ2-1
CDR3nt: TGTGCCAGCAGCTTGGATTGGACAGACAATGAGCAGTTCTTC
CDR3aa: CASSLDWTDNEQFF

d_gene: TRBD1
abundance: once
v_gene: TRBV7-3
j_gene: TRBJ2-5
CDR3nt: TGTGCCAGCAGCGCGACAGGGCCCCAAGAGACCCAGTACTTC
CDR3aa: CASSATGPQETQYF

d_gene: .
abundance: .
v_gene: TRBV2
j_gene: TRBJ2-7
CDR3nt: TGTGCCAGCGAAAAGGGAGGCGTCCCCTACGAGCAGTACTTC
CDR3aa: CASEKGGVPYEQYF

d_gene: .
abundance: .
v_gene: TRBV19
j_gene: TRBJ1-1
CDR3nt: TGTGCCAGTAGTAAGGGGTACAGCACTGAAGCTTTCTTT
CDR3aa: CASSKGYSTEAFF

d_gene: TRBD2
abundance: .
v_gene: TRBV30
j_gene: TRBJ2-7
CDR3nt: TGTGCCTGGAGGGGGGGACTAGCGGTAACCTACGAGCAGTACTTC
CDR3aa: CAWRGGLAVTYEQYF

d_gene: .
abundance: .
v_gene: TRBV6-6
j_gene: TRBJ2-1
CDR3nt: TGTGCCAGCAGTTACTCGGGGGGGCAGTACAATGAGCAGTTCTTC
CDR3aa: CASSYSGGQYNEQFF

d_gene: .
abundance: .
v_gene: TRBV11-2
j_gene: TRBJ2-3
CDR3nt: TGTGCCAGCAGCTTAGATGGCGATACGCAGTATTTT
CDR3aa: CASSLDGDTQYF

d_gene: TRBD1
abundance: .
v_gene: TRBV29-1
j_gene: TRBJ2-2
CDR3nt: TGCAGCGTGACACAGGGGCCCACCGGGGAGCTGTTTTTT
CDR3aa: CSVTQGPTGELFF

d_gene: TRBD1
abundance: .
v_gene: TRBV19
j_gene: TRBJ1-6
CDR3nt: TGTGCCAGTAAAGGGACAGTTGCAAGTTCACCCCTCCACTTT
CDR3aa: CASKGTVASSPLHF

d_gene: TRBD1
abundance: .
v_gene: TRBV11-2
j_gene: TRBJ1-2
CDR3nt: TGTGCCAGCAGCTTAGATAGGCAGGGGGATGGCTACACCTTC
CDR3aa: CASSLDRQGDGYTF

d_gene: TRBD1
abundance: .
v_gene: TRBV5-1
j_gene: TRBJ1-4
CDR3nt: TGCGCCAGCAGCAGGACAGGGAGTGAAAAACTGTTTTTT
CDR3aa: CASSRTGSEKLFF

d_gene: .
abundance: .
v_gene: TRBV6-5
j_gene: TRBJ2-7
CDR3nt: TGTGCCAGCAGTTATGCGGCCCCCTACGAGCAGTACTTC
CDR3aa: CASSYAAPYEQYF

d_gene: .
abundance: .
v_gene: TRBV10-3
j_gene: TRBJ1-2
CDR3nt: TGTGCCATAAAAGCCGCCGGGAGGGAGCGGGGCTACACCTTC
CDR3aa: CAIKAAGRERGYTF

d_gene: .
abundance: .
v_gene: TRBV15
j_gene: TRBJ1-1
CDR3nt: TGTGCCACCAGCCGGGAAATGAACACTGAAGCTTTCTTT
CDR3aa: CATSREMNTEAFF

d_gene: .
abundance: .
v_gene: TRBV19
j_gene: TRBJ2-2
CDR3nt: TGTGCCAGTAGCACCCCCCCGGGATCAGTCGGGGAGCTGTTTTTT
CDR3aa: CASSTPPGSVGELFF

d_gene: TRBD2
abundance: .
v_gene: TRBV7-9
j_gene: TRBJ2-7
CDR3nt: TGTGCCAGCAAAATTAGCGGGAGAAAGAACGAGCAGTACTTC
CDR3aa: CASKISGRKNEQYF

d_gene: TRBD2
abundance: .
v_gene: TRBV27
j_gene: TRBJ2-7
CDR3nt: TGTGCCAGCACTCCTCTGACTAGCGGGGCCTACGAGCAGTACTTC
CDR3aa: CASTPLTSGAYEQYF

d_gene: TRBD2
abundance: .
v_gene: TRBV9
j_gene: TRBJ2-1
CDR3nt: TGTGCCAGCAGCGTTGCCGGGGGGAACCAAGCGCAGTTCTTC
CDR3aa: CASSVAGGNQAQFF

d_gene: .
abundance: once
v_gene: TRBV9
j_gene: TRBJ2-5
CDR3nt: TGTGCCAGCAGCGTAGGAGTAAAGCTAGAAGAGACCCAGTACTTC
CDR3aa: CASSVGVKLEETQYF

d_gene: .
abundance: .
v_gene: TRBV6-5
j_gene: TRBJ2-1
CDR3nt: TGTGCCAGCAGCAGACTCATAAGCTCCTACAATGAGCAGTTCTTC
CDR3aa: CASSRLISSYNEQFF

d_gene: .
abundance: .
v_gene: TRBV28
j_gene: TRBJ2-7
CDR3nt: TGTGCCAGCAGTGAAATAATGGGAGCGGTCTACGAGCAGTACTTC
CDR3aa: CASSEIMGAVYEQYF

d_gene: .
abundance: .
v_gene: TRBV7-9
j_gene: TRBJ2-2
CDR3nt: TGTGCCAGCAGCCGTGCGGGGGCTACGAACACCGGGGAGCTGTTTTTT
CDR3aa: CASSRAGATNTGELFF

d_gene: TRBD2
abundance: .
v_gene: TRBV6-4
j_gene: TRBJ2-7
CDR3nt: TGTGCCAGCAGGCCGGGACTAGCGGGGGGGGGCTACGAGCAGTACTTC
CDR3aa: CASRPGLAGGGYEQYF

d_gene: TRBD1
abundance: .
v_gene: TRBV19
j_gene: TRBJ1-4
CDR3nt: TGTGCCAGTAGTACCCGGGACAGCCTAGAAAAACTGTTTTTT
CDR3aa: CASSTRDSLEKLFF

d_gene: TRBD2
abundance: .
v_gene: TRBV12-5
j_gene: TRBJ2-3
CDR3nt: TGTGCTAGTGGTAGCGGGAATCGAGCAGATACGCAGTATTTT
CDR3aa: CASGSGNRADTQYF

d_gene: TRBD1
abundance: once
v_gene: TRBV9
j_gene: TRBJ1-5
CDR3nt: TGTGCCAGCAGCCCTCGCTCGGGGGACAGGGGGCAAAAGCCCCAGCATTTT
CDR3aa: CASSPRSGDRGQKPQHF

d_gene: .
abundance: few
v_gene: TRBV6-6
j_gene: TRBJ2-2
CDR3nt: TGTGCCAGCAGTGACACGAACACCGGGGAGCTGTTTTTT
CDR3aa: CASSDTNTGELFF

d_gene: TRBD1
abundance: .
v_gene: TRBV5-6
j_gene: TRBJ2-7
CDR3nt: TGTGCCAGCAGCTTGGCGGGACAGGGTTTTGGGGAGCAGTACTTC
CDR3aa: CASSLAGQGFGEQYF

d_gene: TRBD2
abundance: .
v_gene: TRBV9
j_gene: TRBJ2-2
CDR3nt: TGTGCCAGCAGCGTAGGAGGCGGGAGATGGGACGGGGAGCTGTTTTTT
CDR3aa: CASSVGGGRWDGELFF

d_gene: TRBD1
abundance: .
v_gene: TRBV30
j_gene: TRBJ1-4
CDR3nt: TGTGCCTGGAGTGTGGGACAGGGGTTCACTAATGAAAAACTGTTTTTT
CDR3aa: CAWSVGQGFTNEKLFF

d_gene: .
abundance: .
v_gene: TRBV11-3
j_gene: TRBJ2-1
CDR3nt: TGTGCCAGCAGCAACTACAGGGTGGGGAATGAGCAGTTCTTC
CDR3aa: CASSNYRVGNEQFF

d_gene: .
abundance: .
v_gene: TRBV5-1
j_gene: TRBJ1-1
CDR3nt: TGCGCCAGCAGCTTGGAAGACAGTTCTCGGAACGCTGAAGCTTTCTTT
CDR3aa: CASSLEDSSRNAEAFF

d_gene: .
abundance: once
v_gene: TRBV6-1
j_gene: TRBJ1-4
CDR3nt: TGTGCCAGCAGTGAAATGTATCGTCGGGGCGGGGGTGAAAAACTGTTTTTT
CDR3aa: CASSEMYRRGGGEKLFF

d_gene: TRBD1
abundance: .
v_gene: TRBV5-1
j_gene: TRBJ1-2
CDR3nt: TGCGCCAGCAGAGTACAGGGGGGATCTAACTATGGCTACACCTTC
CDR3aa: CASRVQGGSNYGYTF

d_gene: TRBD2
abundance: once
v_gene: TRBV2
j_gene: TRBJ2-5
CDR3nt: TGTGCCAGCCTCTTAACTAGCGGGAGGGTACAAGAGACCCAGTACTTC
CDR3aa: CASLLTSGRVQETQYF

d_gene: TRBD1
abundance: .
v_gene: TRBV19
j_gene: TRBJ1-2
CDR3nt: TGTGCCAGTACCATGACAGGGTGGGAGTATGGCTACACCTTC
CDR3aa: CASTMTGWEYGYTF

d_gene: .
abundance: .
v_gene: TRBV11-2
j_gene: TRBJ1-2
CDR3nt: TGTGCCAGCAGTTCGACAGGCGTTTATGGCTACACCTTC
CDR3aa: CASSSTGVYGYTF

d_gene: .
abundance: .
v_gene: TRBV30
j_gene: TRBJ1-5
CDR3nt: TGTGCCTGGAGGCGGGGCGGAGGACAGCCCCAGCATTTT
CDR3aa: CAWRRGGGQPQHF

d_gene: TRBD2
abundance: .
v_gene: TRBV5-1
j_gene: TRBJ2-1
CDR3nt: TGCGCCAGCAGCTTTAGCGGGGGGACTAATGAGCAGTTCTTC
CDR3aa: CASSFSGGTNEQFF

d_gene: TRBD2
abundance: .
v_gene: TRBV9
j_gene: TRBJ2-3
CDR3nt: TGTGCCAGCAGCGCTACTAGCGGGGGGGACAGCACAGATACGCAGTATTTT
CDR3aa: CASSATSGGDSTDTQYF